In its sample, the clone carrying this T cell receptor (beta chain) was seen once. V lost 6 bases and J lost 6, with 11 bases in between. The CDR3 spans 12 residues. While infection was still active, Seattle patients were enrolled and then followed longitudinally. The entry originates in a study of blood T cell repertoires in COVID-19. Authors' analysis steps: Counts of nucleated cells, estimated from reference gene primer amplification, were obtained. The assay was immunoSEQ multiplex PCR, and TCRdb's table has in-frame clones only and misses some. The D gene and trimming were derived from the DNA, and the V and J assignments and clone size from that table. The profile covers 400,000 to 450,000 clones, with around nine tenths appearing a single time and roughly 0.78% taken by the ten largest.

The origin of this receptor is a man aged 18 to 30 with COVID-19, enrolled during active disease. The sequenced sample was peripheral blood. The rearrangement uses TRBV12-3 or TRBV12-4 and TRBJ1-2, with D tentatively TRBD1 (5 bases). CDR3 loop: CASRKGLDGYTF. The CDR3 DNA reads TGTGCCAGCAGGAAGGGACTCGATGGCTACACCTTC.